The 20 T cell receptor beta chains presented below share a single source sample, sequenced in a study of cytomegalovirus exposure and HLA in healthy donors. The PCR was carried out with 60 Vbeta primers and 13 Jbeta primers. Some clones are missing from TCRdb's copy, which holds only in-frame ones; the method was immunoSEQ multiplex PCR. The profile shows fewer than 200,000 clones, roughly 86% of them singletons. Source material: PBMCs. These receptors all stem from a man aged 40-55 years in good health and CMV-seropositive.

The rearrangement joins TRBV5-6 to TRBJ1-2, with TRBD1 matching over 9 bases. Germline-derived CDR1 and CDR2 are SGHDT and YYEEEE. Trimming took 4 bases from V and 4 from J; bases not matched to a gene: 8. The CDR3 covers 15 residues. For the CDR3, the DNA is TGTGCCAGCAGCCTTCAACAGGGGGCAGCCTATGGCTACACCTTC. Its protein is CASSLQQGAAYGYTF.

The chain employs TRBV27 and TRBJ2-2; D not certain. Trimming took off 1 base at V and 7 bases at J, with 7 bases between the two ends. Germline loops: CDR1 MNHEY, CDR2 SMNVEV (reference sequence). This CDR3 is built from 13 residues. Here the CDR3 DNA reads TGTGCCAGCAGTTTATACGGTGACGGGGAGCTGTTTTTT. As protein: CASSLYGDGELFF.

The V call is TRBV19, the J call TRBJ2-2, with a tentative D call TRBD2 (6 bases). V shed 3 bases and J shed 4 bases, with 15 bases lying between them. The CDR3 spans 16 residues. Germline CDR1 is LNHDA and CDR2 is SQIVND (reference sequence). CDR3 residues: CASSMSTTRLTGELFF. The CDR3 DNA sequence: TGTGCCAGTAGTATGAGTACGACTAGGCTCACCGGGGAGCTGTTTTTT.

V is TRBV6-5 and J is TRBJ2-7; maybe TRBD2 (6 bases). The germline gives CDR1 MNHEY, CDR2 SVGAGI. V gave up 6 bases and J gave up 2 bases, with 17 bases separating them. The CDR3 loop spans 15 amino acids. The CDR3 nucleotides are TGTGCCAGCAGCCAAGCACCCGGGAGTACCTACGAGCAGTACTTC. Translating it yields CASSQAPGSTYEQYF.

This clone has a handful of counts. V gene TRBV6-5 combines with J gene TRBJ1-1; maybe TRBD1 (5 bases). V gave up 4 bases and J gave up 2 bases, with 17 bases separating them. The CDR3 is made up of 16 amino acids. Per germline, CDR1 MNHEY and CDR2 SVGAGI. Here the CDR3 reads CASSSPVGEGNTEAFF. The DNA of the CDR3 is TGTGCCAGCAGTTCCCCCGTGGGGGAGGGCAACACTGAAGCTTTCTTT.

J is TRBJ2-3 and V is TRBV11-2; 9 positions match TRBD2. Per the germline V gene, CDR1 is SGHAT and CDR2 is FQNNGV. Trimming removed 5 bases from V and 0 bases from J; junction bases left unmatched: 9. The CDR3 is 17 residues long. The CDR3 coding sequence is TGTGCCAGCAGCCAAGAACCCACTAGCGGGAGCACAGATACGCAGTATTTT. Encoded protein: CASSQEPTSGSTDTQYF. Supplemented by reference TRBV11-2 and TRBJ2-3, the full variable domain reads EAGVAQSPRYKIIEKRQSVAFWCNPISGHATLYWYQQILGQGPKLLIQFQNNGVVDDSQLPKDRFSAERLKGVDSTLKIQPAKLEDSAVYLCASSQEPTSGSTDTQYFGPGTRLTVL.

The genes are TRBV19 and TRBJ2-5, with TRBD2 as a possible D gene (7 bases). Trimming took off 4 bases at V and 4 bases at J, with 19 bases between the two ends. The germline CDR1 and CDR2 sequences are LNHDA and SQIVND (reference sequence). There are 16 residues in the CDR3. CDR3 protein: CASSRLGGGTRETQYF. DNA for the CDR3: TGTGCCAGTAGTAGGTTAGGGGGGGGAACTCGAGAGACCCAGTACTTC. Complete variable domain (other parts from reference TRBV19 and TRBJ2-5): DGGITQSPKYLFRKEGQNVTLSCEQNLNHDAMYWYRQDPGQGLRLIYYSQIVNDFQKGDIAEGYSVSREKKESFPLTVTSAQKNPTAFYLCASSRLGGGTRETQYFGPGTRLLVL.

This chain links TRBV9 with TRBJ1-1, with 10 positions matching TRBD1. Germline V gene lookup returns CDR1 SGDLS and CDR2 YYNGEE. After removal of 4 bases from V and 1 base from J, the junction contained 4 bases not matched to a gene. This CDR3 contains 15 residues. In nucleotides, the CDR3 is TGTGCCAGCAGCACAGGGACAGGGGCGAACACTGAAGCTTTCTTT. Amino acids: CASSTGTGANTEAFF.

This chain links TRBV6-5 with TRBJ2-1; D is undetermined. V was cut by 3 bases and J by 6 bases, with 3 bases left in between. The CDR3 runs 11 residues. The germline V gene has CDR1 MNHEY and CDR2 SVGAGI. The CDR3 nucleotides read TGTGCCAGCAGTTATCGCAATGAGCAGTTCTTC. Translated, it gives CASSYRNEQFF.

The J gene is TRBJ2-4, the V gene TRBV4-1; weak D call: TRBD2 (7 bases). Germline V CDR1 and CDR2: MGHRA, YSYEKL. Trimming stripped 9 bases from V and 5 bases from J, with 26 bases between. The CDR3 extends over 17 amino acids. CDR3 region: CARTRTDRLAPQNIQYF. As DNA, the CDR3 is TGCGCCAGAACCCGGACAGATAGACTAGCCCCCCAAAACATTCAGTACTTC.

A remark on this clone: Other DNA sequences in the sample encode the same CDR3. V and J are TRBV7-9 and TRBJ2-7; 12 nucleotides line up with TRBD2. The CDR3 has 14 residues. CDR1 is SEHNR, CDR2 FQNEAQ, per germline (reference sequence). The V gene end was trimmed by 1 base and the J gene end by 5 bases; junction bases not matched to a gene: 0. CDR3 nucleotides: TGTGCCAGCAGCTTAGGACTAGCGGGAGACGAGCAGTACTTC. It translates to CASSLGLAGDEQYF. The full variable domain, rest sourced from reference TRBV7-9 and TRBJ2-7, is DTGVSQNPRHKITKRGQNVTFRCDPISEHNRLYWYRQTLGQGPEFLTYFQNEAQLEKSRLLSDRFSAERPKGSFSTLEIQRTEQGDSAMYLCASSLGLAGDEQYFGPGTRLTVT.

This clone has only a few counts. The chain is built from TRBV7-8 and TRBJ2-6; no reliable D call. Germline CDR1 is SGHVS and CDR2 is FQNEAQ. V was trimmed by 3 bases and J by 9 bases, leaving 9 bases between them. This CDR3 is 13 amino acids long. DNA for the CDR3: TGTGCCAGCAGCTTTGGTGAGGTCAACGTCCTGACTTTC. This translates into CASSFGEVNVLTF.

V and J are TRBV4-1 and TRBJ2-3, with 7 bases that match TRBD1. The CDR3 covers 13 residues. Germline CDR1 and CDR2: MGHRA and YSYEKL. V was pared by 6 bases and J by 4 bases, with 4 bases of the junction left unmatched. The CDR3 DNA is TGCGCCAGCAGTCGACAGGGCGCAGATACGCAGTATTTT. Translation gives CASSRQGADTQYF.

This chain uses TRBV9 with TRBJ2-4, with 10 bases lining up with TRBD2. CDR1 and CDR2 from the germline V gene are SGDLS and YYNGEE. V lost 10 bases, J lost 3 bases, and 22 bases stayed unmatched. The CDR3 totals 19 residues. CDR3 DNA sequence: TGTGCCCCCTCAACCTGGGCTAGCGGGAGTGTGTTGGACAAAAACATTCAGTACTTC. It is translated as CAPSTWASGSVLDKNIQYF.

This clone occurred once. This chain connects TRBV5-1 to TRBJ2-5, with TRBD1 matching over 12 bases. The CDR3 runs to 16 residues. Losses at the gene ends were 4 bases for V and 5 bases for J; bases not matched to a gene: 9. Germline V lookup: CDR1 SGHRS, CDR2 YFSETQ. CDR3 bases: TGCGCCAGCAGCCCCAGCGGGACAGGGGGCAGGGAGACCCAGTACTTC. This encodes CASSPSGTGGRETQYF.

This clone has a handful of counts. V gene TRBV6-1 combines with J gene TRBJ1-5; D might be TRBD1 (5 bases). Trimming left V 6 bases short and J 4 bases short, with 7 bases between. This CDR3 has 12 residues. CDR1 and CDR2 from the germline V gene are MNHNS and SASEGT. In DNA, the CDR3 is TGTGCCAGCAGCCGACAGAATCAGCCCCAGCATTTT. Residues: CASSRQNQPQHF.

The rearrangement uses TRBV11-2 and TRBJ1-2; D uncertain. Germline CDR1 is SGHAT and CDR2 is FQNNGV. The CDR3 loop spans 15 amino acids. The V end lost 1 base, the J end lost 1 base, and 10 bases lay between the germline ends. The CDR3 spells CASSLALQDNYGYTF. CDR3 sequence (DNA): TGTGCCAGCAGCTTAGCCCTCCAGGATAACTATGGCTACACCTTC.

The rearrangement joins TRBV2 to TRBJ1-2; perhaps TRBD1 as D (6 bases). Trimming removed 4 bases at V and 3 bases at J, with 15 bases between. The germline V gene encodes CDR1 SNHLY and CDR2 FYNNEI. The CDR3 runs 15 residues. As DNA, the CDR3 is TGTGCCAGCAGTGCAACCCGGGCAGGGGACTATGGCTACACCTTC. It translates to CASSATRAGDYGYTF. Based on the CDR3 plus reference TRBV2 and TRBJ1-2, the full variable domain is EPEVTQTPSHQVTQMGQEVILRCVPISNHLYFYWYRQILGQKVEFLVSFYNNEISEKSEIFDDQFSVERPDGSNFTLKIRSTKLEDSAMYFCASSATRAGDYGYTFGSGTRLTVV.

The chain is built from TRBV11-2 and TRBJ2-3; 9 bases are a match to TRBD2. This CDR3 is built from 16 residues. The J segment lost 4 bases and the V segment lost 4 bases, leaving 9 bases of the junction unmatched. CDR1 SGHAT and CDR2 FQNNGV come from the germline V gene. This CDR3 is CASSSPGPSGADTQYF. The CDR3 DNA follows: TGTGCCAGCAGCTCCCCCGGGCCTAGCGGGGCAGATACGCAGTATTTT. The variable domain in full, with the rest retrieved from reference TRBV11-2 and TRBJ2-3, is EAGVAQSPRYKIIEKRQSVAFWCNPISGHATLYWYQQILGQGPKLLIQFQNNGVVDDSQLPKDRFSAERLKGVDSTLKIQPAKLEDSAVYLCASSSPGPSGADTQYFGPGTRLTVL.

This chain links TRBV7-8 with TRBJ1-5; tentatively, D is TRBD1 (6 bases). The CDR3 runs to 16 residues. CDR1 SGHVS and CDR2 FQNEAQ come from the germline V gene. Trimming removed 5 bases from V and 0 bases from J, with 14 bases in between. The CDR3 loop is CASSPTRGNSNQPQHF. The CDR3 DNA reads TGTGCCAGCAGCCCTACCAGGGGAAATAGCAATCAGCCCCAGCATTTT. Looking up the rest from reference TRBV7-8 and TRBJ1-5 gives the full variable domain: GAGVSQSPRYKVAKRGQDVALRCDPISGHVSLFWYQQALGQGPEFLTYFQNEAQLDKSGLPSDRFFAERPEGSVSTLKIQRTQQEDSAVYLCASSPTRGNSNQPQHFGDGTRLSIL.